This T cell receptor (beta chain) derives from a study of cytomegalovirus exposure and HLA in healthy donors. PCR used 60 Vbeta primers and 13 Jbeta primers. Clones were sequenced by immunoSEQ multiplex PCR, and TCRdb holds only the in-frame ones, with some missing. The table lists over 100,000 clones, 70% of them singletons, with about 9% in the top ten. Comments on this clone: No antigen is known for it.

The CDR3 has 16 residues. V dropped 3 bases and J dropped 4; count of bases not matched to a gene: 9. Germline CDR1 SGHDT, CDR2 YYEEEE. Findings and limits, study-wide: A link between a missense DCLRE1C variant and TCR beta V- and J-gene trimming emerged from a later analysis.

The receptor comes from a young man in good health and CMV-seropositive. Material: PBMCs. The gene calls are TRBV5-6 and TRBJ2-2, with 7 bases that match TRBD2. CDR3 residues: CASSSVTSPGTGELFF. CDR3 DNA sequence: TGTGCCAGCAGCTCGGTGACTAGCCCGGGCACCGGGGAGCTGTTTTTT.